These T cell receptor beta chains were read from a single sample in a study of vaccination effects on CD4 cells after COVID-19. Antigen specificity for these receptors is unknown. Clones were read by immunoSEQ multiplex PCR, and TCRdb kept only the in-frame ones, dropping some. Found here are tens of thousands of clones, approximately 75% of them singletons; the top ten hold 3.5% to 4.5%. The sample consisted of CD4+ T cells from PBMCs cultured with HCoV-OC43 spike peptides, taken before COVID-19 vaccination. The receptors were gathered from a human donor who received a COVID-19 vaccine. CDR3s include the opening cysteine and the closing phenylalanine or tryptophan. The order of the fields is D gene, clone size, J gene, V gene, CDR3 DNA, CDR3 protein. D genes are given only for firm matches. Expanded clones get a size class; other rows say once, few or many, or leave the size out.

D: -; size: once; J: TRBJ1-2; V: TRBV6-5; DNA: TGTGCCAGCAGTTATATCGGGGCTTATGGCTACACCTTC; CDR3: CASSYIGAYGYTF
D: -; size: -; J: TRBJ2-2; V: TRBV24-1; DNA: TGTGCCACCAGCCAGGGGGGGAACACCGGGGAGCTGTTTTTT; CDR3: CATSQGGNTGELFF
D: -; size: -; J: TRBJ1-2; V: TRBV6-4; DNA: TGTGCCAGCAGTGCACACACAGGATCTGGCTACACCTTC; CDR3: CASSAHTGSGYTF
D: -; size: -; J: TRBJ1-5; V: TRBV19; DNA: TGTGCCAGTAGTATTGGGCAGGGAAGCAATCAGCCCCAGCATTTT; CDR3: CASSIGQGSNQPQHF
D: TRBD1; size: few; J: TRBJ2-1; V: TRBV2; DNA: TGTGCCAGCAGTGACAGGGGGCTCCCTGGCGATGAGCAGTTCTTC; CDR3: CASSDRGLPGDEQFF
D: -; size: -; J: TRBJ2-1; V: TRBV27; DNA: TGTGCCAGCAGTTTAGCCGGTGAGCAGTTCTTC; CDR3: CASSLAGEQFF
D: TRBD1; size: -; J: TRBJ1-2; V: TRBV7-3; DNA: TGTGCCAGCAGCTTATGGCCGGGACAGAACTATGGCTACACCTTC; CDR3: CASSLWPGQNYGYTF
D: -; size: few; J: TRBJ1-1; V: TRBV19; DNA: TGTGCCAGTACTCGGGACTGGGGGACTGAAGCTTTCTTT; CDR3: CASTRDWGTEAFF
D: -; size: few; J: TRBJ1-2; V: TRBV19; DNA: TGTGCCAGTTCTCCGGGTCTTTATGGCTACACCTTC; CDR3: CASSPGLYGYTF
D: -; size: -; J: TRBJ1-2; V: TRBV7-8; DNA: TGTGCCAGCAGCCCACAGAGAGCTAACTATGGCTACACCTTC; CDR3: CASSPQRANYGYTF
D: -; size: -; J: TRBJ2-1; V: TRBV9; DNA: TGTGCCAGCAGCGTAGGGCAGGGAAATGAGCAGTTCTTC; CDR3: CASSVGQGNEQFF
D: -; size: -; J: TRBJ1-5; V: TRBV5-5; DNA: TGTGCCAGCAGCTTGGCGGGGGCGCTGGGCAATCAGCCCCAGCATTTT; CDR3: CASSLAGALGNQPQHF
D: -; size: few; J: TRBJ1-2; V: TRBV5-1; DNA: TGCGCCAGCAGTCCGGGGACCGACGGGCCTTACACCTTC; CDR3: CASSPGTDGPYTF
D: TRBD1; size: once; J: TRBJ1-2; V: TRBV5-1; DNA: TGCGCCAGCAGCGCCGGACAGGAGTCCAGATATGGCTACACCTTC; CDR3: CASSAGQESRYGYTF
D: -; size: -; J: TRBJ1-4; V: TRBV6-5; DNA: TGTGCCAGCAATCAGTGGGGGGCTGGTGAAAAACTGTTTTTT; CDR3: CASNQWGAGEKLFF
D: -; size: few; J: TRBJ1-5; V: TRBV30; DNA: TGTGCCGGGAGCGGGGGGATGGCTCAGCCCCAGCATTTT; CDR3: CAGSGGMAQPQHF
D: -; size: -; J: TRBJ1-1; V: TRBV3-1/TRBV3-2; DNA: TGTGCCAGCAGCCAGGGGGGTTTCACTGAAGCTTTCTTT; CDR3: CASSQGGFTEAFF